The rows below give T cell receptor beta chains drawn from one sample of a study of T cell responses to AZD1222 COVID-19 vaccine. Sequencing was performed with immunoSEQ multiplex PCR; in TCRdb, only in-frame clones are kept and a portion is missing. The sample lists 90,000 to 110,000 clones, more than 75% occurring once. The sample consisted of peripheral blood, taken on day 0 of AZD1222 vaccination. The receptors originated from an adult in good health. CDR3s include the opening cysteine and the closing phenylalanine or tryptophan. D genes are given only for firm matches. Rows may omit the clone size; those that give it use once, few, many or a size class.

J gene: TRBJ1-2
clone size: NA
D gene: NA
V gene: TRBV7-2
CDR3 DNA: TGTGCCAGCAGCTTAATTACAGAGGTCGGCTACACCTTC
CDR3 protein: CASSLITEVGYTF

J gene: TRBJ2-1
clone size: NA
D gene: NA
V gene: TRBV3-1/TRBV3-2
CDR3 DNA: TGTGCCAGCAGCCACTTCTCTCAACCGAATGACGGTCAGGATTACTCCTACAATGAGCAGTTCTTC
CDR3 protein: CASSHFSQPNDGQDYSYNEQFF

J gene: TRBJ2-3
clone size: NA
D gene: TRBD2
V gene: TRBV10-1
CDR3 DNA: TGCGCCAGCAGTGAGTTAACTAGCGGGGGGAGCACAGATACGCAGTATTTT
CDR3 protein: CASSELTSGGSTDTQYF

J gene: TRBJ1-2
clone size: NA
D gene: NA
V gene: TRBV7-3
CDR3 DNA: TGTGCCCCCTCCGTGGAGCTTATGGACTATGGCTACACCTTT
CDR3 protein: CAPSVELMDYGYTF

J gene: TRBJ2-7
clone size: NA
D gene: NA
V gene: TRBV3-1/TRBV3-2
CDR3 DNA: TGTGCCAGCAGCCAGACCTACTACGAGCAGTACTTC
CDR3 protein: CASSQTYYEQYF

J gene: TRBJ2-7
clone size: NA
D gene: TRBD1
V gene: TRBV10-3
CDR3 DNA: TGTGCCACCGGGACAGACCTCTACGAGCAGTACTTC
CDR3 protein: CATGTDLYEQYF

J gene: TRBJ2-7
clone size: NA
D gene: NA
V gene: TRBV5-4
CDR3 DNA: TGTGCCAGCAGCACATATAGCGAGAGCTCCTACGAGCAGTACTTC
CDR3 protein: CASSTYSESSYEQYF

J gene: TRBJ1-1
clone size: once
D gene: NA
V gene: TRBV18
CDR3 DNA: TGTGCCAGCTCACAGGAGAAGATGAACACTGAAGCTTTCTTT
CDR3 protein: CASSQEKMNTEAFF

J gene: TRBJ1-2
clone size: NA
D gene: NA
V gene: TRBV28
CDR3 DNA: TGTGCCAGCACAGTACAGCGGGGCTATGGCTACACCTTC
CDR3 protein: CASTVQRGYGYTF

J gene: TRBJ2-1
clone size: few
D gene: NA
V gene: TRBV6-6
CDR3 DNA: TGTGCAGGCGGGGCTAGCAAAACCTACAATGAGCAGTTCTTC
CDR3 protein: CAGGASKTYNEQFF

J gene: TRBJ2-3
clone size: NA
D gene: NA
V gene: TRBV4-3
CDR3 DNA: TGCGCCAGCAGCCAAGGCGTTAGAGAGGACACGCAGTATTTT
CDR3 protein: CASSQGVREDTQYF

J gene: TRBJ1-1
clone size: NA
D gene: NA
V gene: TRBV13
CDR3 DNA: TGTGCCAGCAGCCGCTTTCAGGGGCGAGCCATGAACACTGAAGCTTTCTTT
CDR3 protein: CASSRFQGRAMNTEAFF

J gene: TRBJ1-2
clone size: NA
D gene: NA
V gene: TRBV10-2
CDR3 DNA: TGCGCCAGCAGTGAGAACGCCTTATATGGCTACACCTTC
CDR3 protein: CASSENALYGYTF

J gene: TRBJ1-1
clone size: NA
D gene: NA
V gene: TRBV6-2/TRBV6-3
CDR3 DNA: TGTGCCAGCAGTCCAATACGACAGTTCCTCGAGAGGGCTGAAGCTTTCTTT
CDR3 protein: CASSPIRQFLERAEAFF

J gene: TRBJ1-5
clone size: once
D gene: TRBD1
V gene: TRBV24-1
CDR3 DNA: TGTGCCACCAGTGACCCACGGACAGGGTGGCCCCAGCATTTT
CDR3 protein: CATSDPRTGWPQHF

J gene: TRBJ1-2
clone size: once
D gene: NA
V gene: TRBV7-8
CDR3 DNA: TGTGCCAGCAGCCTCCACGGTGATGGCTACACCTTC
CDR3 protein: CASSLHGDGYTF

J gene: TRBJ1-3
clone size: NA
D gene: NA
V gene: TRBV14
CDR3 DNA: TGTGCCAGCAGCCAACTAGGGCCCCCCTCTGGAAACACCATATATTTT
CDR3 protein: CASSQLGPPSGNTIYF

J gene: TRBJ2-5
clone size: NA
D gene: NA
V gene: TRBV4-2
CDR3 DNA: TGTGCCAGCAGCCAAGAAACTAGTGTACAGACCCAGTACTTC
CDR3 protein: CASSQETSVQTQYF

J gene: TRBJ1-1
clone size: NA
D gene: NA
V gene: TRBV3-1/TRBV3-2
CDR3 DNA: TGTGCCAGCAGCCAAGGTCCGGAGTTCACTGAAGCTTTCTTT
CDR3 protein: CASSQGPEFTEAFF

J gene: TRBJ1-6
clone size: NA
D gene: NA
V gene: TRBV3-1/TRBV3-2
CDR3 DNA: TGTGCCAGCAGCCAAGGTGCGGCTGGCTCCTATAATTCACCCCTCCACTTT
CDR3 protein: CASSQGAAGSYNSPLHF

J gene: TRBJ2-5
clone size: NA
D gene: NA
V gene: TRBV10-3
CDR3 DNA: TGTGCCATCGGACAAGAGACCCAGTACTTC
CDR3 protein: CAIGQETQYF

J gene: TRBJ2-2
clone size: few
D gene: NA
V gene: TRBV6-6
CDR3 DNA: TGTGCCAGCAGTCCGACCCCCATTCCAGCATCACGAGGGGAGCTGTTTTTT
CDR3 protein: CASSPTPIPASRGELFF

J gene: TRBJ1-1
clone size: NA
D gene: TRBD1
V gene: TRBV19
CDR3 DNA: TGTGCCAGTAGAACAGGGGGTGGCACTGAAGCTTTCTTT
CDR3 protein: CASRTGGGTEAFF

J gene: TRBJ2-2
clone size: NA
D gene: TRBD2
V gene: TRBV2
CDR3 DNA: TGTGCCAGCAGGCGCGGGGGGGCGAACACCGGGGAGCTGTTTTTT
CDR3 protein: CASRRGGANTGELFF

J gene: TRBJ1-4
clone size: NA
D gene: NA
V gene: TRBV4-3
CDR3 DNA: TGCGCCAGCAGCCAAGGCGGGACGGTTAATGAAAAACTGTTTTTT
CDR3 protein: CASSQGGTVNEKLFF

J gene: TRBJ2-3
clone size: NA
D gene: TRBD2
V gene: TRBV4-2
CDR3 DNA: TGTGCCAGCAGCCAGGACGCCGGGACTAGTGCTATGAGGACGGATACGCAGTATTTT
CDR3 protein: CASSQDAGTSAMRTDTQYF

J gene: TRBJ2-3
clone size: NA
D gene: NA
V gene: TRBV7-2
CDR3 DNA: TGTGCCAGCTCCGAGCGGGTCACAGATACGCAGTATTTT
CDR3 protein: CASSERVTDTQYF